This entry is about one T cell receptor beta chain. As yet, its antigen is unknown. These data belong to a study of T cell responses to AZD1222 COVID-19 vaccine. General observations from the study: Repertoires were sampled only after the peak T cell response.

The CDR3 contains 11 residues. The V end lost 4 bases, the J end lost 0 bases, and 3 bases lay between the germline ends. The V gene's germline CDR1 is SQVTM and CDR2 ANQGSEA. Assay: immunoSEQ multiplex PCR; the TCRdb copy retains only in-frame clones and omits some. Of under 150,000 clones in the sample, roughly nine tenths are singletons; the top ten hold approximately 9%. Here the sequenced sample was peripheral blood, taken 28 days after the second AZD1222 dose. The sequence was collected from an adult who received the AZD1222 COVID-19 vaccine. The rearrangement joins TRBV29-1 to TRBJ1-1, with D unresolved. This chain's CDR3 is CSVVLNTEAFF. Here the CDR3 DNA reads TGCAGCGTTGTGTTGAACACTGAAGCTTTCTTT. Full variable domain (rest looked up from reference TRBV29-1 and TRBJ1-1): SAVISQKPSRDICQRGTSLTIQCQVDSQVTMMFWYRQQPGQSLTLIATANQGSEATYESGFVIDKFPISRPNLTFSTLTVSNMSPEDSSIYLCSVVLNTEAFFGQGTRLTVV.